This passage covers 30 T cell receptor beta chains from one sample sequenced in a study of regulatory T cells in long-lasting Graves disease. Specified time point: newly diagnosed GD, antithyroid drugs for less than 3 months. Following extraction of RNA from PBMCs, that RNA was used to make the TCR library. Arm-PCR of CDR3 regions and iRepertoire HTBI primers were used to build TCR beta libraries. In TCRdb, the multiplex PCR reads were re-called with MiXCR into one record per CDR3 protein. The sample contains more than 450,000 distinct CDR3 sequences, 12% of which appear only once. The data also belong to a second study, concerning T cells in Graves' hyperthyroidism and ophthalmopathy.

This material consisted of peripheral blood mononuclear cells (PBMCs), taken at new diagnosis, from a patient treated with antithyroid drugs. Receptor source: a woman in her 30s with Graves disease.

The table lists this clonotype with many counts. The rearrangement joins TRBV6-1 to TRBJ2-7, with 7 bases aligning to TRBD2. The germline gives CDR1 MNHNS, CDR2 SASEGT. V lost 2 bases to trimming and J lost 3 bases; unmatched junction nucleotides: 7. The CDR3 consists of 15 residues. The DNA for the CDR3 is TGTGCCAGCAGTGAATATGGGACTATAGGCTACGAGCAGTACTTC. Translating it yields CASSEYGTIGYEQYF.

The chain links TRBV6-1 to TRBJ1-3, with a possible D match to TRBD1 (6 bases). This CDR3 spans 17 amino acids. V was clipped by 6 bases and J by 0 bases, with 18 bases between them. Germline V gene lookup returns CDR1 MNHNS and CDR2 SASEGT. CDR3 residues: CASRRGTDSYSGNTIYF. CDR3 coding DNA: TGTGCCAGCAGAAGAGGCACGGACAGCTACTCTGGAAACACCATATATTTT.

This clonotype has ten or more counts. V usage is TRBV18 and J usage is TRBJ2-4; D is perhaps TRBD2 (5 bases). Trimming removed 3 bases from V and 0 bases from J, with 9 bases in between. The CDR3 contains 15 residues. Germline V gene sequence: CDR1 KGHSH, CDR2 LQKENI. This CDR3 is CASSPRDIAKNIQYF. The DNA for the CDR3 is TGTGCCAGCTCACCGAGGGATATAGCCAAAAACATTCAGTACTTC.

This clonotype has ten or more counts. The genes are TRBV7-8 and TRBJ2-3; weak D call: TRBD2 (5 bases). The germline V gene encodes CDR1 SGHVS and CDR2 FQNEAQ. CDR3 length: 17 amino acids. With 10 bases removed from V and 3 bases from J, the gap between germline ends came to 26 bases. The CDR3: CATTAGSGFSMTDTQYF. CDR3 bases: TGTGCCACCACAGCCGGTTCGGGGTTTTCTATGACAGATACGCAGTATTTT.

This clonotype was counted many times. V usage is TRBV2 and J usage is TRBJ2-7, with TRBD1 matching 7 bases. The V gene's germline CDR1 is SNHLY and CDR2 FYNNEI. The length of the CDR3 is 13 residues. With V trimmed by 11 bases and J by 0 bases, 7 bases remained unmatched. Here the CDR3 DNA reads TGTGCCGCCGGGACAGAGAGCTCCTACGAGCAGTACTTC. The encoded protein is CAAGTESSYEQYF. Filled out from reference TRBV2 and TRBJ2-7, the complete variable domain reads EPEVTQTPSHQVTQMGQEVILRCVPISNHLYFYWYRQILGQKVEFLVSFYNNEISEKSEIFDDQFSVERPDGSNFTLKIRSTKLEDSAMYFCAAGTESSYEQYFGPGTRLTVT.

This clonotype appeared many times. CDR3 coding DNA: TGTGCCAGCAGCGTCGGTACAGTTAATCAGCCCCAGCATTTT. It specifies CASSVGTVNQPQHF. The chain employs TRBV7-2 and TRBJ1-5; D is ambiguous. Trimming pared 5 bases from V and 4 bases from J, leaving 12 bases between. The V gene's germline CDR1 is SGHTA and CDR2 FQGNSA. This CDR3 contains 14 residues.

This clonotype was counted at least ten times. The chain's CDR3 is CASSERGTAKNIQYF. The CDR3 nucleotides are TGTGCCAGCAGTGAAAGGGGGACAGCCAAAAACATTCAGTACTTC. The chain recombines TRBV2 with TRBJ2-4; possible D gene TRBD1, 6 bases. The V end was cut by 2 bases, the J end by 0 bases, with 8 bases between. Germline lookup yields CDR1 SNHLY and CDR2 FYNNEI. The length of the CDR3 is 15 residues.

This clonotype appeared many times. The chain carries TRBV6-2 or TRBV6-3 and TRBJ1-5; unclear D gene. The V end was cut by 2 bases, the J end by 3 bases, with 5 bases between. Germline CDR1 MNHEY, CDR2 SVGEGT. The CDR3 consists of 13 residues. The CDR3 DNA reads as TGTGCCAGCAGTTACGGCTTCAATCAGCCCCAGCATTTT. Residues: CASSYGFNQPQHF.

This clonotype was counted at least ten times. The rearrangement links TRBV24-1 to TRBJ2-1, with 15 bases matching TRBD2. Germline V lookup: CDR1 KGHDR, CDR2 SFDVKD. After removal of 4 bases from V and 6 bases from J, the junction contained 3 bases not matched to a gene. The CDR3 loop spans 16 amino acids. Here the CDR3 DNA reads TGTGCCACCAGTGAGTGGACTAGCGGGAGGGCCAATGAGCAGTTCTTC. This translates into CATSEWTSGRANEQFF.

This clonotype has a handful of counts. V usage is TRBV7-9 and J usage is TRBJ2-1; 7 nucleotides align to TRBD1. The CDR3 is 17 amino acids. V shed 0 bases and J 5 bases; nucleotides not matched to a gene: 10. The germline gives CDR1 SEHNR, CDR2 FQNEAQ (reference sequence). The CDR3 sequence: CASSLAQGRGSNNEQFF. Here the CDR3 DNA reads TGTGCCAGCAGCTTAGCGCAAGGCAGGGGGTCGAACAATGAGCAGTTCTTC.

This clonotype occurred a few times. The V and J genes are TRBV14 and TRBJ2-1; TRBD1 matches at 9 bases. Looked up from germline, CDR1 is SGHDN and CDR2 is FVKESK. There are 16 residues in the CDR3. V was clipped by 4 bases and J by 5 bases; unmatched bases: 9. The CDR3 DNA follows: TGTGCCAGCAGCCGCTCCCCGGGACAGGGACACAATGAGCAGTTCTTC. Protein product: CASSRSPGQGHNEQFF.

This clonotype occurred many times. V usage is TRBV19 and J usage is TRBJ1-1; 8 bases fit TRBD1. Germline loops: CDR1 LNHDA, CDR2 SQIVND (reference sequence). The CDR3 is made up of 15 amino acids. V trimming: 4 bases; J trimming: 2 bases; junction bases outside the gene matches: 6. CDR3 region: CASSRPDRANTEAFF. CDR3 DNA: TGTGCCAGTAGTAGACCGGACAGGGCCAACACTGAAGCTTTCTTT. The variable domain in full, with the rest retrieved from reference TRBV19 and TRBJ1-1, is DGGITQSPKYLFRKEGQNVTLSCEQNLNHDAMYWYRQDPGQGLRLIYYSQIVNDFQKGDIAEGYSVSREKKESFPLTVTSAQKNPTAFYLCASSRPDRANTEAFFGQGTRLTVV.

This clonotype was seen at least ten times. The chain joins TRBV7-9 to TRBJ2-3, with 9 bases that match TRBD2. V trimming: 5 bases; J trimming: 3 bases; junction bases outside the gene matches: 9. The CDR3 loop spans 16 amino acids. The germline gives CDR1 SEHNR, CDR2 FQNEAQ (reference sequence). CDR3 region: CASSPGGLAMTDTQYF. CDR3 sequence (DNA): TGTGCCAGCAGCCCAGGAGGACTAGCGATGACAGATACGCAGTATTTT.

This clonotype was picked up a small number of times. The CDR3 protein is CASSRSGYTQYF. In DNA form, the CDR3 reads TGTGCCAGCAGCAGATCTGGGTATACGCAGTATTTT. The chain links TRBV12-3 or TRBV12-4 to TRBJ2-3; D is uncertain. CDR3 length: 12 amino acids. V shed 6 bases and J shed 7 bases, with 11 bases lying between them.

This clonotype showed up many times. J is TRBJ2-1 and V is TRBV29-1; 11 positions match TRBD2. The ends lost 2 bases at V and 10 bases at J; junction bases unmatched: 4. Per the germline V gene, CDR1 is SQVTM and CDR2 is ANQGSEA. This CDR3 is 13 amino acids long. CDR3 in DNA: TGCAGCGTTGAAACTAGCGGGAGTGGGGAGCAGTTCTTC. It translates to CSVETSGSGEQFF.

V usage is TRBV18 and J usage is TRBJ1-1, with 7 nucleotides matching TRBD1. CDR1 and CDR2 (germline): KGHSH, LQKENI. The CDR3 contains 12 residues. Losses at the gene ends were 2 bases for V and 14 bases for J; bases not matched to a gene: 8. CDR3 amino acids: CASSPEGAVSFF. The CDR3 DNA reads TGTGCCAGCTCACCAGAGGGGGCGGTTAGCTTCTTT. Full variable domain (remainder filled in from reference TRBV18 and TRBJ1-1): NAGVMQNPRHLVRRRGQEARLRCSPMKGHSHVYWYRQLPEEGLKFMVYLQKENIIDESGMPKERFSAEFPKEGPSILRIQQVVRGDSAAYFCASSPEGAVSFFGQGTRLTVV.

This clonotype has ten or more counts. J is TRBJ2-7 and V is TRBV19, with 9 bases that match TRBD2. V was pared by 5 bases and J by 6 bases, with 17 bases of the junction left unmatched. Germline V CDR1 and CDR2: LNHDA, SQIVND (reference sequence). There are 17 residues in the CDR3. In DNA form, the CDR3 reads TGTGCCAGTAGTCCAACCCACGATCCAGCGGGAGGTTTCGAGCAGTACTTC. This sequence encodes CASSPTHDPAGGFEQYF.

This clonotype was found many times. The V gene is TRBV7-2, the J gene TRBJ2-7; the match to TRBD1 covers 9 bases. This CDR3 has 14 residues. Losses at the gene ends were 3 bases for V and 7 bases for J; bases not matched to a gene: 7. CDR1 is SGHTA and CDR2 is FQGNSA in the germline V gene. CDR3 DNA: TGTGCCAGCAGCTTGACACAGGGGGCAGGTGAGCAGTACTTC. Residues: CASSLTQGAGEQYF.

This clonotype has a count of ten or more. The DNA for the CDR3 is TGTGCCAGCAGGGGACTAGCGGGAGGGCCCCACTCCCCGAACACCGGGGAGCTGTTTTTT. The encoded protein is CASRGLAGGPHSPNTGELFF. The chain carries TRBV27 and TRBJ2-2; TRBD2 matches 16 bases. J gave up 0 bases and V 6 bases, and 10 bases lay outside the gene matches. The CDR3 runs 20 residues. Germline V CDR1 and CDR2: MNHEY, SMNVEV (reference sequence).

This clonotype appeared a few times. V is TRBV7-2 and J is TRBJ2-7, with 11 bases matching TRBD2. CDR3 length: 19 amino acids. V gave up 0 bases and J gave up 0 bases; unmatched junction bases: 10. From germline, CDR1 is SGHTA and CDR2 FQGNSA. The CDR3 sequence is CASSLAFRVAGGISYEQYF. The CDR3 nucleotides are TGTGCCAGCAGCTTAGCATTTCGCGTAGCGGGAGGGATCTCCTACGAGCAGTACTTC.

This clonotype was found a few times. CDR3 sequence reads: CSARAPAGTGGHNYGYTF. The DNA for the CDR3 is TGCAGTGCTAGAGCCCCCGCCGGGACAGGGGGCCACAACTATGGCTACACCTTC. The chain couples TRBV20-1 to TRBJ1-2; 12 nucleotides agree with TRBD1. CDR3 size: 18 residues. Germline CDR1 and CDR2: DFQATT and SNEGSKA (reference sequence). Trimming took 1 base from V and 2 from J; bases not matched to a gene: 11.

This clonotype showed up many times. The CDR3 is CASSYLGGPTYNEQFF. In DNA form, the CDR3 reads TGTGCCAGCAGTTACTTGGGCGGCCCCACCTACAATGAGCAGTTCTTC. This rearrangement joins TRBV6-5 to TRBJ2-1; no clear D gene. This CDR3 spans 16 amino acids. The germline V and J ends were trimmed by 1 base and 2 bases, with 12 bases remaining between them. From germline, CDR1 is MNHEY and CDR2 SVGAGI.

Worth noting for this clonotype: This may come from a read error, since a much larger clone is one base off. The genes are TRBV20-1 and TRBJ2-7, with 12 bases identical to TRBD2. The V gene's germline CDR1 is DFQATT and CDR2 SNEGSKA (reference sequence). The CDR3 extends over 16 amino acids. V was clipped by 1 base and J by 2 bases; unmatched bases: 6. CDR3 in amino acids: CSARGPSGRAPYEQYF. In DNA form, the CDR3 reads TGCAGTGCTAGAGGGCCTAGCGGGAGGGCCCCCTACGAGCAGTACTTC.

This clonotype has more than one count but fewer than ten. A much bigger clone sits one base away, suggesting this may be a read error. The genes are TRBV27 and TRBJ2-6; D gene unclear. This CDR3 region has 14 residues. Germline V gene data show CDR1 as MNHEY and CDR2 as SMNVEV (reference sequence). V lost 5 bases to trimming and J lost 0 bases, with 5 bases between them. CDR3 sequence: CASSHSSGANVLTF. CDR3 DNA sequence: TGTGCCAGCAGTCATAGCTCTGGGGCCAACGTCCTGACTTTC.

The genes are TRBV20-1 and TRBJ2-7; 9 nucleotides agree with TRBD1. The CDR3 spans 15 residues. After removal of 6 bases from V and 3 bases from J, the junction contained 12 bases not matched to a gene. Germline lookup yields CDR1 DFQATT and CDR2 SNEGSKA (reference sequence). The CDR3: CSATGLRQGGYEQYF. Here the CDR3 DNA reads TGCAGTGCCACCGGACTCCGACAGGGGGGCTACGAGCAGTACTTC.

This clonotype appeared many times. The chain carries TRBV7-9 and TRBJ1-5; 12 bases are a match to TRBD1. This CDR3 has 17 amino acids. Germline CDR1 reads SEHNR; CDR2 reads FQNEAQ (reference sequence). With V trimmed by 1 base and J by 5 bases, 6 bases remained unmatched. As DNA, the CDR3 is TGTGCCAGCAGCTTAGTGAGAGGGACAGGGGGCCATCAGCCCCAGCATTTT. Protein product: CASSLVRGTGGHQPQHF.

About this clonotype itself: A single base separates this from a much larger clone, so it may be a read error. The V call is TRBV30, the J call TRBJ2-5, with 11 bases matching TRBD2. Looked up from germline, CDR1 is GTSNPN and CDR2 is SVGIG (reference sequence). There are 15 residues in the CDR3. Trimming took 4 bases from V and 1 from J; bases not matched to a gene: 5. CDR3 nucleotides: TGTGCCTGGAACTCGGGACTAGCGGCCCAAGAGACCCAGTACTTC. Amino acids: CAWNSGLAAQETQYF.

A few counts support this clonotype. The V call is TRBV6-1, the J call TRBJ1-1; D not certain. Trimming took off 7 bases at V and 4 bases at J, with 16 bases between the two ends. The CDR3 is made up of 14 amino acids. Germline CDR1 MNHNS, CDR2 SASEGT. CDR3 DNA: TGTGCCAGCACTCTCGGGAACCTCCGCACTGAAGCTTTCTTT. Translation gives CASTLGNLRTEAFF.

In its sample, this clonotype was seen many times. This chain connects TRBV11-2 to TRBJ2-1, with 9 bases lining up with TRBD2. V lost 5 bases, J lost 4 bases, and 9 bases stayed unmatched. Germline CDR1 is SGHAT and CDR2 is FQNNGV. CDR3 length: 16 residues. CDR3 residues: CASSPPLAGSYNEQFF. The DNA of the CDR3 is TGTGCCAGCAGCCCCCCCCTAGCGGGAAGTTACAATGAGCAGTTCTTC.

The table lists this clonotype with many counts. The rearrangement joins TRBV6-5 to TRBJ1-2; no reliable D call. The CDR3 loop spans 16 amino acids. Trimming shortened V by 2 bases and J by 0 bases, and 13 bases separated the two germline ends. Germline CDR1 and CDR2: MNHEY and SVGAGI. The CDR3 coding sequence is TGTGCCAGCAGTTACGGCCTCCGGGCATCTAACTATGGCTACACCTTC. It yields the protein CASSYGLRASNYGYTF.